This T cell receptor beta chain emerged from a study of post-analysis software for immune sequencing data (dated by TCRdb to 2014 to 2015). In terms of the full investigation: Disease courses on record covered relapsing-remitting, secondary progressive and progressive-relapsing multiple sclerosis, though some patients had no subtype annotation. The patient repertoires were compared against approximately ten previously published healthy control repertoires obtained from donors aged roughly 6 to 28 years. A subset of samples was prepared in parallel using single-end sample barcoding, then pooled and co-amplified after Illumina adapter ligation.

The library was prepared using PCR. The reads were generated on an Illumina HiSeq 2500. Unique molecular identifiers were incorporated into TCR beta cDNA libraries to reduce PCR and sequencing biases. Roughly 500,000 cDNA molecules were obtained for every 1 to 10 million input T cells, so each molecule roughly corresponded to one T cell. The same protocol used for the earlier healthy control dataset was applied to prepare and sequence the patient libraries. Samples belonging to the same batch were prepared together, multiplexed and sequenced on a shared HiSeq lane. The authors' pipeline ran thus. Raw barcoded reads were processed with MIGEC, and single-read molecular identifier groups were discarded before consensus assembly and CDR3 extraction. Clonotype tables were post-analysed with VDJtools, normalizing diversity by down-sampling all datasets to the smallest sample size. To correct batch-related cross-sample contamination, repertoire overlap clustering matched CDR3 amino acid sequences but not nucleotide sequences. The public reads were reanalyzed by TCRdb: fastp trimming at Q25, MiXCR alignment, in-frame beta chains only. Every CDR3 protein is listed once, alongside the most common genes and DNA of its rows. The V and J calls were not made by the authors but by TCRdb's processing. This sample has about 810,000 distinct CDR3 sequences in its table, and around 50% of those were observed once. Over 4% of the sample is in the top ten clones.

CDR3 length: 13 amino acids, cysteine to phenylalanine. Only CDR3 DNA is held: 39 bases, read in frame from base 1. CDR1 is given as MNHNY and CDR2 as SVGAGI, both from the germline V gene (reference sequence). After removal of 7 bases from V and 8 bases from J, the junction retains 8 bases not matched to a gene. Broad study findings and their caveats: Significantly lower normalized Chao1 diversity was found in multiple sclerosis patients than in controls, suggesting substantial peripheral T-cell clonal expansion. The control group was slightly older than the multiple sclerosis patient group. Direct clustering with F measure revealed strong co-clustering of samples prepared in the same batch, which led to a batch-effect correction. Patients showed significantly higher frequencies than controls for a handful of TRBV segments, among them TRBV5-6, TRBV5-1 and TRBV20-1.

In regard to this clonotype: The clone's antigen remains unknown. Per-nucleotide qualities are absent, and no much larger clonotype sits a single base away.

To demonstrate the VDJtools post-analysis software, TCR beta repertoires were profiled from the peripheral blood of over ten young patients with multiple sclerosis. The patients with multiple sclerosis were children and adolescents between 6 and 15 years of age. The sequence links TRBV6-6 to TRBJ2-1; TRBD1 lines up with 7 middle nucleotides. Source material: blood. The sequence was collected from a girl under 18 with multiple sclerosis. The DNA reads TGTGCCAGCAACCGGAAGGGGGCCGATGAGCAGTTCTTC. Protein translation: CASNRKGADEQFF.